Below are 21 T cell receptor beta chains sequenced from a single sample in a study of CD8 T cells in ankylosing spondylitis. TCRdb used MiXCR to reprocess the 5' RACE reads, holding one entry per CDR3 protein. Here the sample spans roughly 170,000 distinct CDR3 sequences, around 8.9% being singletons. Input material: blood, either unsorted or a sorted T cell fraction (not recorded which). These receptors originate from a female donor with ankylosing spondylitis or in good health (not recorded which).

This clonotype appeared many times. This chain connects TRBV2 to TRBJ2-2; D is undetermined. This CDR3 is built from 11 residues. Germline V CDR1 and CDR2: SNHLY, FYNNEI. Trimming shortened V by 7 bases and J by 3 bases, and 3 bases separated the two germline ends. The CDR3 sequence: CASTYTGELFF. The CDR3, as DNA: TGTGCCAGCACTTACACCGGGGAGCTGTTTTTT.

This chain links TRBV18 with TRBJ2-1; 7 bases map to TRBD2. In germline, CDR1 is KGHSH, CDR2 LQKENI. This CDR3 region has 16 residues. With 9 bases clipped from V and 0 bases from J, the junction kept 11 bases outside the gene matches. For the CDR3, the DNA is TGTGCCAGTAGTTCTTTAGCGGGTGGCTCCTACAATGAGCAGTTCTTC. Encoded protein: CASSSLAGGSYNEQFF.

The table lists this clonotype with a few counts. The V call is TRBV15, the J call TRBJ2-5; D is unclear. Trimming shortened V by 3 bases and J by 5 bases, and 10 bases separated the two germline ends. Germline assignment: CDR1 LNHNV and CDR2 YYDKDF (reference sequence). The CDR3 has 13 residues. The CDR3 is CATSSPNGETQYF. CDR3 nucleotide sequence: TGTGCCACCAGCAGCCCCAATGGGGAGACCCAGTACTTC.

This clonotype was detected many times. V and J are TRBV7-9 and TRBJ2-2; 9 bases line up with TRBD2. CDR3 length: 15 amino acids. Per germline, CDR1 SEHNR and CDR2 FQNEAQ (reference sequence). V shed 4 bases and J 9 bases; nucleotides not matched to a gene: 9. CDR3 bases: TGTGCCAGCAGCTCCCCCCAGGGACTAGCAAGGGAGCTGTTTTTT. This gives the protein CASSSPQGLARELFF.

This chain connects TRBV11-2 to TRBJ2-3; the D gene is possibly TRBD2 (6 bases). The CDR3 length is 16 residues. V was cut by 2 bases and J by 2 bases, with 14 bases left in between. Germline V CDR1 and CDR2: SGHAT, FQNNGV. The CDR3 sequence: CASSLPPGDSTDTQYF. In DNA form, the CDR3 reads TGTGCCAGCAGCTTACCACCGGGGGACTCCACAGATACGCAGTATTTT.

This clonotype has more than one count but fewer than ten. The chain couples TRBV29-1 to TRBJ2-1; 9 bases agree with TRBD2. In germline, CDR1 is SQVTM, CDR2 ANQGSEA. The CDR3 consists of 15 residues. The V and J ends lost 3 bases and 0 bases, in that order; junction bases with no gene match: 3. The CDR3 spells CSVDGSGSSYNEQFF. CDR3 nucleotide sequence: TGCAGCGTTGATGGTAGCGGGAGCTCCTACAATGAGCAGTTCTTC.

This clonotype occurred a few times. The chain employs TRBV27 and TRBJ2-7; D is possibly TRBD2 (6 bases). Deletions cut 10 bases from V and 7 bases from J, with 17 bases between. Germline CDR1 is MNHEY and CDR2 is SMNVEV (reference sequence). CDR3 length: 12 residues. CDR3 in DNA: TGTGCCACCGCGGGGCCCCCTGGGGAGCAGTACTTC. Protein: CATAGPPGEQYF.

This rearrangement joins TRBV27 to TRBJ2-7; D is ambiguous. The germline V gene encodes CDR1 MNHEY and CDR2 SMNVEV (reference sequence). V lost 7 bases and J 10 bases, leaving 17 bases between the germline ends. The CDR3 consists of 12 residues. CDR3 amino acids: CASTSPGYVQYF. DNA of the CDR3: TGTGCCAGCACCTCGCCCGGCTACGTCCAGTACTTC.

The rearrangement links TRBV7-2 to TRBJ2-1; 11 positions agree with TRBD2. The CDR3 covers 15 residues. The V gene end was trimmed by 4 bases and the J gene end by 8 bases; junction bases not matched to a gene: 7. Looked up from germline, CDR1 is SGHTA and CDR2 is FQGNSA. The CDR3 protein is CASSSLAGGRDEQFF. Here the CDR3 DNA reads TGTGCCAGCAGCTCCCTAGCGGGAGGCAGGGATGAGCAGTTCTTC.

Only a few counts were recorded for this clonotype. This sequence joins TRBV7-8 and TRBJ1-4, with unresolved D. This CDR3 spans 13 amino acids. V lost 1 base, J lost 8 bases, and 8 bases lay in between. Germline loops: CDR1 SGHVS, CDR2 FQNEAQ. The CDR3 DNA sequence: TGTGCCAGCAGCTTAGTTGGCAGAGAAAAACTGTTTTTT. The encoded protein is CASSLVGREKLFF.

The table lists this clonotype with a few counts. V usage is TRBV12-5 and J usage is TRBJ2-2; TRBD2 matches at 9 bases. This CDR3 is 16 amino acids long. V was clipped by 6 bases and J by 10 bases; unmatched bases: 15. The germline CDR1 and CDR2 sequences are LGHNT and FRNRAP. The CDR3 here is CASGMGAGGPLVELFF. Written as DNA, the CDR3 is TGTGCTAGTGGGATGGGGGCGGGAGGGCCACTGGTGGAGCTGTTTTTT. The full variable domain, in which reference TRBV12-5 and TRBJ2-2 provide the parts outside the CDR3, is DARVTQTPRHKVTEMGQEVTMRCQPILGHNTVFWYRQTMMQGLELLAYFRNRAPLDDSGMPKDRFSAEMPDATLATLKIQPSEPRDSAVYFCASGMGAGGPLVELFFGEGSRLTVL.

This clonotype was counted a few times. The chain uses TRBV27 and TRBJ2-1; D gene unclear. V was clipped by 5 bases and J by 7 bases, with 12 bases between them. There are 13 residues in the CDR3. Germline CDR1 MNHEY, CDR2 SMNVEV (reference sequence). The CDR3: CASSHDLGNEQFF. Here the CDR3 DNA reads TGTGCCAGCAGTCACGACCTGGGAAATGAGCAGTTCTTC.

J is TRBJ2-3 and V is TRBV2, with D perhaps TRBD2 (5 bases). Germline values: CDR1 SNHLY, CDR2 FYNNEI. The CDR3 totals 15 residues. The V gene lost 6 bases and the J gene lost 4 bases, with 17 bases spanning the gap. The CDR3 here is CASSKTPGYADTQYF. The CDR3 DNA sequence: TGTGCCAGCAGCAAAACACCGGGGTACGCAGATACGCAGTATTTT.

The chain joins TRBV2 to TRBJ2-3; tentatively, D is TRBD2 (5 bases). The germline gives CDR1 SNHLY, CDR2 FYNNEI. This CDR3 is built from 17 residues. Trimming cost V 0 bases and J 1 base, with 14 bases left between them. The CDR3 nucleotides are TGTGCCAGCAGTGAAGCGCTTAGGGAGACTGGCACAGATACGCAGTATTTT. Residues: CASSEALRETGTDTQYF.

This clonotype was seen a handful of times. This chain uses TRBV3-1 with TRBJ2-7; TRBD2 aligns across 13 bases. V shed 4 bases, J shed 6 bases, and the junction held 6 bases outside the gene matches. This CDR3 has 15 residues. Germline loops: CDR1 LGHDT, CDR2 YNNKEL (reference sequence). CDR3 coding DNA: TGTGCCAGCAGCCTCAGACTAGCGGGAGGAATCGAGCAGTACTTC. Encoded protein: CASSLRLAGGIEQYF.

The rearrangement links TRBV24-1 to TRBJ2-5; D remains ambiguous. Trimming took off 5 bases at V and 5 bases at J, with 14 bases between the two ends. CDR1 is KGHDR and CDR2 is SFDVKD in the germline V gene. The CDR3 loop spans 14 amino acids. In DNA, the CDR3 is TGTGCCACCAGTGCTATTGGGAAATCGGAGACCCAGTACTTC. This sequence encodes CATSAIGKSETQYF.

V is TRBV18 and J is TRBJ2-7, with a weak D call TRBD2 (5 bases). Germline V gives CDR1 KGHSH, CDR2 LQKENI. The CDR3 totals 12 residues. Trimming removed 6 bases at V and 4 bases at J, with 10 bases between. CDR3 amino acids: CASSGPGYEQYF. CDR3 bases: TGTGCCAGCTCTGGCCCGGGGTACGAGCAGTACTTC.

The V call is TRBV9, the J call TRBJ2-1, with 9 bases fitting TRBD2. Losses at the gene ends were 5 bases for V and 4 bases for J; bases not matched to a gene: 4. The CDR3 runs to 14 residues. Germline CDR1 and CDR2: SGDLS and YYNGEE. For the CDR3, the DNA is TGTGCCAGCAGACCTAGCGGGACTTACAATGAGCAGTTCTTC. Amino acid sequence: CASRPSGTYNEQFF.

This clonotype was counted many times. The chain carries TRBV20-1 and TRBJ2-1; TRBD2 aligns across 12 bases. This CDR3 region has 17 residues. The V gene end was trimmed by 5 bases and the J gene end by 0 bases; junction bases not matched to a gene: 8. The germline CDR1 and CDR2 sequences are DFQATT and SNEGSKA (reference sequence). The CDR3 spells CSAPVVTSGSSYNEQFF. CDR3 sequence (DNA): TGCAGTGCTCCGGTGGTGACTAGCGGGAGCTCCTACAATGAGCAGTTCTTC.

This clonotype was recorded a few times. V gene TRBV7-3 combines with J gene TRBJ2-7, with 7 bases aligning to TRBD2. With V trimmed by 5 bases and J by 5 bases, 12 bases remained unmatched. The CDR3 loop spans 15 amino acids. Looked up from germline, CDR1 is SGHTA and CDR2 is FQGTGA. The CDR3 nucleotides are TGTGCCAGCAGCCCCCGCAGGGAGCGGGATAACGAGCAGTACTTC. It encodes CASSPRRERDNEQYF.

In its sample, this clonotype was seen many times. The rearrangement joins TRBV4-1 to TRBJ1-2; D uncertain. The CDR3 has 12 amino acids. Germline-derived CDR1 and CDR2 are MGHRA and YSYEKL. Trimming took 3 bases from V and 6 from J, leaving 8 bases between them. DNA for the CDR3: TGCGCCAGCAGCCAGGATACTGATGGCTACACCTTC. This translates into CASSQDTDGYTF.